Listed below are T cell receptor beta chains from one sample, sequenced in a study of T cells in Graves' hyperthyroidism and ophthalmopathy. TCRdb fed the multiplex PCR reads into MiXCR, producing one record per CDR3 protein. The table has some 500,000 distinct CDR3 sequences, about 16% seen once. The sample was blood. Source of these receptors: a woman aged 25 to 39 with Graves' ophthalmopathy. Each CDR3 is given with its conserved first and last residue. Rows may omit the clone size; those that give it use once, few, many or a size class.

V	size	J	CDR3
TRBV3-1	many	TRBJ1-1	CASSQPASEAFF
TRBV7-2	many	TRBJ2-7	CASSSADGPYEQYF
TRBV5-8	-	TRBJ2-5	CASRDSRGQETQYF
TRBV12-3/TRBV12-4	many	TRBJ1-2	CASSLTGEAYGYTF
TRBV20-1	many	TRBJ1-4	CSASLGQSNEKLFF
TRBV11-2	many	TRBJ2-4	CASSGSLAKNIQYF
TRBV4-1	few	TRBJ2-1	CASSLGGREGRSKVFGEQFF
TRBV20-1	many	TRBJ2-5	CSAETVSGRAVETQYF
TRBV7-3	many	TRBJ2-3	CASSSGLGPDTQYF
TRBV4-2	-	TRBJ1-2	CASSQDAQFRLSPYGYTF
TRBV29-1	many	TRBJ2-7	CSALDRGYEQYF
TRBV11-2	many	TRBJ2-1	CASSLARSGLAGAPEQFF
TRBV4-2	few	TRBJ1-5	CASSHGTMGDQPQHF
TRBV28	many	TRBJ2-3	CASSFPLGRGGTDTQYF
TRBV7-2	many	TRBJ2-3	CASRSSGSPDTQYF
TRBV12-3/TRBV12-4	few	TRBJ1-1	CASRRGRNTEAFF
TRBV7-2	many	TRBJ2-3	CASSLVGSAGVGTDTQYF
TRBV28	-	TRBJ1-2	CASRDSHGYTF
TRBV3-1	few	TRBJ1-3	CASSVTGAGNTIYF
TRBV6-1	-	TRBJ2-5	CASSSREETQYF
TRBV19	-	TRBJ1-6	CATGLSPLHF
TRBV29-1	-	TRBJ2-7	CSGRTGSYEQYF
TRBV20-1	many	TRBJ2-7	CSAELAGVRYEQYF
TRBV30	-	TRBJ2-4	CAWSSKTGQEYNIQYF
TRBV7-3	-	TRBJ1-5	CASSLTGRNLSNQPQHF
TRBV29-1	-	TRBJ1-6	CSVEADVGSPLHF
TRBV6-1	many	TRBJ1-1	CASRFTDSNTEAFF
TRBV5-1	few	TRBJ1-2	CASSFLTGGGYGYTF
TRBV4-1	-	TRBJ1-5	CASSPAPTGSQPQHF
TRBV7-9	many	TRBJ1-2	CASRETYGYTF
TRBV5-1	many	TRBJ2-1	CASSRTSGSFSYNEQFF
TRBV9	few	TRBJ2-1	CASSPGKAQGYNEQFF
TRBV12-3/TRBV12-4	many	TRBJ2-1	CASSPRWEGQFF
TRBV10-3	many	TRBJ2-1	CAIRGTSGSNEQFF
TRBV7-3	few	TRBJ2-2	CASSRDRAGGELFF
TRBV24-1	many	TRBJ2-1	CATSDNGLAGYNEQFF
TRBV19	-	TRBJ1-1	CASNIGSMNTEAFF
TRBV28	many	TRBJ2-7	CASRLRGEDEQYF
TRBV7-2	-	TRBJ2-1	CASSIPSSGPGNEQFF
TRBV6-1	-	TRBJ1-5	CASKDRENQPQHF
TRBV30	many	TRBJ2-7	CAWSSRQGDSYEQYF
TRBV20-1	-	TRBJ2-1	CSARRTGTDEQFF
TRBV27	-	TRBJ2-1	CASSSQSYTEQFF
TRBV12-3/TRBV12-4	few	TRBJ2-3	CASRAGASTDTQYF
TRBV19	-	TRBJ2-7	CASSISQTYEQYF